This T cell receptor beta chain was documented in a study of human T cells and chemical hapten exposure. Whole-study context: Patch tests applied 0.01% DPC to the upper back and were scored after 6 days.

Specified time point: pre-sensitization, week 0. Treatment: therapeutic diphenylcyclopropenone sensitization with weekly scalp DPC. TCRdb passed the RACE reads through MiXCR, listing each CDR3 protein once. The top ten clones hold roughly 2.5% of a sample with around 250,000 distinct CDR3 sequences, over 8% of them seen once. Study-wide findings and caveats: Expanded TCRs made up significantly more big CDR3 similarity clusters than controls did.

CDR3 length: 15 amino acids. CDR1 is SQVTM, CDR2 ANQGSEA, per germline. Trimming took off 6 bases at V and 4 bases at J, with 19 bases between the two ends. This clonotype was detected many times. Its antigen is still unknown. Sequences were derived from whole blood, sampled in connection with sensitization to the hapten diphenylcyclopropenone (DPC). The rearrangement joins TRBV29-1 to TRBJ2-1, with D possibly TRBD2 on 6 matching bases. The receptor was isolated from a woman between 35 and 50 years old with alopecia areata. Some clones in this sample may be carry-over from other donors' samples. The CDR3 DNA reads as TGCAGCGTCGGGGGAGGCAGGGTCGGGTACAATGAGCAGTTCTTC. Amino acid sequence: CSVGGGRVGYNEQFF.